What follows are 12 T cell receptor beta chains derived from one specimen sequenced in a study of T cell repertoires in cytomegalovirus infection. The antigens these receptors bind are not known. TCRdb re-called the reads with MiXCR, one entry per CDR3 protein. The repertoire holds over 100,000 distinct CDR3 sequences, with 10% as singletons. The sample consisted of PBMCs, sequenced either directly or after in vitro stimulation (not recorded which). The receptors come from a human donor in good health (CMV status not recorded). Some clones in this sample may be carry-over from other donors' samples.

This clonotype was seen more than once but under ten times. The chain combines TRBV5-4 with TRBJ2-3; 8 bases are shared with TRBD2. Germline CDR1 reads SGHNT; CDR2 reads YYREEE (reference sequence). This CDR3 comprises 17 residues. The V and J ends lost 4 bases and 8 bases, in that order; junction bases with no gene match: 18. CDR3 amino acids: CASSPAGSGVVRSTQYF. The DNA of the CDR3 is TGTGCCAGCAGCCCAGCGGGTAGCGGGGTCGTCCGGTCTACGCAGTATTTT.

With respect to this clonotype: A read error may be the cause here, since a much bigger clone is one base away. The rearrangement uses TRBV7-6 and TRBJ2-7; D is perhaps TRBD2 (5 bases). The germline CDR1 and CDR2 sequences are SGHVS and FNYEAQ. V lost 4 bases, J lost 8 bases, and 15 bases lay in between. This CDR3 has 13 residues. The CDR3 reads CASSSRGAYKQYF. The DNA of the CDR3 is TGTGCCAGCAGCTCTCGGGGAGCGTACAAGCAGTACTTC.

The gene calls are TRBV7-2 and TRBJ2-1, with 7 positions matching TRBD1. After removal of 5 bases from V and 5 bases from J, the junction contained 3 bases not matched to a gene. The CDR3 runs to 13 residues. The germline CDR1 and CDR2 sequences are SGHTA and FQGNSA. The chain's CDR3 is CASSKDRDNEQFF. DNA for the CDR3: TGTGCCAGCAGCAAAGACAGGGACAATGAGCAGTTCTTC.

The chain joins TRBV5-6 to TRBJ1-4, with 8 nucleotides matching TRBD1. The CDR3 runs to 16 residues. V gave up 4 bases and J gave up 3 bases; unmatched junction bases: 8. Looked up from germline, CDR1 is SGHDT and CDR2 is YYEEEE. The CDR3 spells CASSKVGDRPNEKLFF. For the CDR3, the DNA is TGTGCCAGCAGCAAGGTTGGGGACAGGCCTAATGAAAAACTGTTTTTT.

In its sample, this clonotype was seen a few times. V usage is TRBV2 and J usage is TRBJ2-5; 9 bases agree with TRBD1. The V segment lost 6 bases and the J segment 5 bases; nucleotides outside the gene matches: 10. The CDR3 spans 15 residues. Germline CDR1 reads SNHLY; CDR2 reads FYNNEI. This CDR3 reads CASRGDRAYGETQYF. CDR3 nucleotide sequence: TGTGCCAGCAGGGGGGACAGGGCATACGGGGAGACCCAGTACTTC.

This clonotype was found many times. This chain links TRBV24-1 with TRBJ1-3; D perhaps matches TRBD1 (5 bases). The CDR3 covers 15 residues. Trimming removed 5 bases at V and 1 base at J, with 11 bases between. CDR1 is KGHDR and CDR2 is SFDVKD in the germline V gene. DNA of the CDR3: TGTGCCACCAGTGGTAGACAGCGATCTGGAAACACCATATATTTT. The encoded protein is CATSGRQRSGNTIYF.

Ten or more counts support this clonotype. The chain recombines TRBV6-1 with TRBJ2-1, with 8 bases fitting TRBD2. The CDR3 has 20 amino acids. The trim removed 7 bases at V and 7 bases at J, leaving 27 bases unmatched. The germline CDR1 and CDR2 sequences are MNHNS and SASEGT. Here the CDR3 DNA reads TGTGCCAGCACCCCTAGGGGGGCTAGCGGGCCCCAGAGGGGCGCGAATGAGCAGTTCTTC. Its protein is CASTPRGASGPQRGANEQFF.

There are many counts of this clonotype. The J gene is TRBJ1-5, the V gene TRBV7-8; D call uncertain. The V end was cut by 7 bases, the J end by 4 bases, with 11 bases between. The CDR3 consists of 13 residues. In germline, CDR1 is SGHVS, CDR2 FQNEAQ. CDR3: CASTSDLNQPQHF. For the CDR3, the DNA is TGTGCCAGCACCTCGGACCTGAATCAGCCCCAGCATTTT.

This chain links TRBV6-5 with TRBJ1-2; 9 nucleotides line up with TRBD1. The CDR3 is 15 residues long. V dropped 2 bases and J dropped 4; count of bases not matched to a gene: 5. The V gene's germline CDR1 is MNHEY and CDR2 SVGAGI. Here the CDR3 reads CASSYGDRAFYGYTF. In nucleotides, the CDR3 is TGTGCCAGCAGTTACGGGGACAGGGCTTTCTATGGCTACACCTTC.

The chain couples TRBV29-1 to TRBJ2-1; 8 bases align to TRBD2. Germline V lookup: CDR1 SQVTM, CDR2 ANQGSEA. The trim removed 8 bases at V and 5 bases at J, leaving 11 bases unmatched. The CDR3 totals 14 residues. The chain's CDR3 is CSTFGTSGDNEQFF. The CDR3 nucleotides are TGCAGCACCTTTGGGACTAGTGGGGACAATGAGCAGTTCTTC.

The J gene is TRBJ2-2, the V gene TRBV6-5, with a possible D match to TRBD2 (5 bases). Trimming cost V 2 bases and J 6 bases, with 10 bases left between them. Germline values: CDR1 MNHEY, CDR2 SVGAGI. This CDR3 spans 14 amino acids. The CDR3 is CASSYGGVAGELFF. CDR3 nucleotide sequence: TGTGCCAGCAGTTACGGAGGAGTCGCCGGGGAGCTGTTTTTT.

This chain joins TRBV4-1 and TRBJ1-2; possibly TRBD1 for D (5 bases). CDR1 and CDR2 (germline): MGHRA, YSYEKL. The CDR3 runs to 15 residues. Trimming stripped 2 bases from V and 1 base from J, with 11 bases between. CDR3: CASSQPGASNYGYTF. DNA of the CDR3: TGCGCCAGCAGCCAACCTGGGGCCAGTAACTATGGCTACACCTTC.